Listed here are 4 T cell receptor beta chains from one sample, sequenced in a study of CD8+CD57+ T cells in acquired aplastic anemia. Profiling that covered TCR beta VDJ and CDR3 relied on genomic DNA as its template. One entry per CDR3 protein, called by TCRdb with MiXCR from the reads. The sample contains 400,000 to 500,000 distinct CDR3 sequences, 65% to 80% of which appear only once. What was sequenced was sorted CD4+, CD8+, or CD8+CD57+ T cells (not recorded which) from PBMCs. The receptors originated from a human donor in good health, serving as a control.

Of note for this clonotype: A clone one base away is much larger, so this may be a read error. J is TRBJ1-1 and V is TRBV25-1, with D possibly being TRBD1 (6 bases). Germline values: CDR1 MGHDK, CDR2 SYGVNS. The CDR3 covers 14 residues. The V end lost 10 bases, the J end lost 6 bases, and 21 bases lay between the germline ends. The CDR3 DNA is TGTGCCAACAGCCCGCGGAGAGGGGGTTCTGAAGCTTTCTTT. This encodes CANSPRRGGSEAFF.

This clonotype was recorded only once. The DNA for the CDR3 is TGTGCCAGCAGCGCCCAGGGAAAGGGGTACAATGAGCAGTTCTTC. The encoded protein is CASSAQGKGYNEQFF. The V gene is TRBV7-2, the J gene TRBJ2-1; possible D gene TRBD1, 5 bases. The germline V gene encodes CDR1 SGHTA and CDR2 FQGNSA. Trimming stripped 5 bases from V and 4 bases from J, with 15 bases between. CDR3 length: 15 amino acids.

This chain links TRBV10-3 with TRBJ1-2; 11 bases are shared with TRBD1. The length of the CDR3 is 15 residues. Germline CDR1 reads ENHRY; CDR2 reads SYGVKD. Trimming at V came to 5 bases and at J to 5 bases, leaving 7 bases not matched to a gene. The CDR3 spells CAISSPGQGAYGYTF. As DNA, the CDR3 is TGTGCCATCAGTTCGCCTGGACAGGGGGCATATGGCTACACCTTC.

Points on this clonotype: An end of the junction does not agree with germline; a read error may underlie this. The rearrangement joins TRBV7-8 to TRBJ2-7; D remains unclear. Germline loops: CDR1 SGHVS, CDR2 FQNEAQ. CDR3 length equals 14 residues. The CDR3 region is CASSQNNQPQQLDF. The CDR3 bases are TGTGCCAGCAGCCAAAACAATCAGCCCCAGCAGCTGGACTTC.